Below, 10 T cell receptor beta chains from the same sample are listed, as sequenced in a study of blood T cell repertoires in COVID-19. Sequenced by immunoSEQ multiplex PCR; TCRdb stores in-frame clones only, minus some. The table records roughly 290,000 clones, about 85% of them present only once. What was sequenced was peripheral blood. Source of these receptors: a human donor with COVID-19, enrolled during active disease. The donor label of this sample is uncertain.

V and J are TRBV29-1 and TRBJ1-2; D call uncertain. Trimming removed 7 bases from V and 6 bases from J, with 12 bases in between. This CDR3 spans 11 amino acids. The germline V gene has CDR1 SQVTM and CDR2 ANQGSEA. CDR3 sequence: CSGQKGDGYTF. As DNA, the CDR3 is TGCAGCGGGCAGAAAGGAGATGGCTACACCTTC.

This chain links TRBV4-3 with TRBJ2-1, with TRBD2 as a possible D gene (5 bases). The CDR3 is 15 amino acids. V lost 0 bases and J lost 3, with 9 bases in between. CDR1 and CDR2 (germline): LGHNA, YSLEER. CDR3 loop: CASSQDGSSYNEQFF. In nucleotides, the CDR3 is TGCGCCAGCAGCCAAGATGGGAGCAGCTACAATGAGCAGTTCTTC.

The V gene is TRBV3-1 (or the pseudogene TRBV3-2), the J gene TRBJ1-2; D gene ambiguous. With 1 base removed from V and 10 bases from J, the gap between germline ends came to 16 bases. This CDR3 has 14 amino acids. Germline V gene lookup returns CDR1 LGHDT and CDR2 YNNKEL (reference sequence). The CDR3 nucleotides are TGTGCCAGCAGCCAAGGAGTCCTCCCGAAAGACTACACCTTC. It is translated as CASSQGVLPKDYTF.

The chain couples TRBV27 to TRBJ2-1; D is uncertain. V lost 4 bases, J lost 0 bases, and 16 bases lay in between. The CDR3 consists of 17 residues. Germline-derived CDR1 and CDR2 are MNHEY and SMNVEV (reference sequence). CDR3: CASSSPLQASSYNEQFF. CDR3 bases: TGTGCCAGCAGTTCCCCCCTCCAGGCCTCCTCCTACAATGAGCAGTTCTTC.

This rearrangement joins TRBV7-9 to TRBJ1-2, with 7 nucleotides matching TRBD1. The germline V gene has CDR1 SEHNR and CDR2 FQNEAQ (reference sequence). J gave up 8 bases and V 5 bases, and 5 bases lay outside the gene matches. The CDR3 sequence is 12 residues long. CDR3 in amino acids: CASSTDRAGYTF. CDR3 in DNA: TGTGCCAGCAGCACCGACAGGGCAGGCTACACCTTC.

This chain joins TRBV7-2 and TRBJ1-4; D possibly corresponds to TRBD1 (5 bases). CDR3 length equals 15 residues. V dropped 1 base and J dropped 3 bases, with 9 bases sitting between them. CDR1 and CDR2 from the germline V gene are SGHTA and FQGNSA. The CDR3 nucleotides read TGTGCCAGCAGCTTAGGAGCAGGGTCTAATGAAAAACTGTTTTTT. Translated: CASSLGAGSNEKLFF.

The genes are TRBV4-2 and TRBJ2-2; TRBD2 matches at 11 bases. The germline V gene has CDR1 LGHNA and CDR2 YNFKEQ. V lost 0 bases to trimming and J lost 9 bases; unmatched junction nucleotides: 12. The CDR3 length is 18 residues. The CDR3 DNA follows: TGTGCCAGCAGCCAAGAACTAGCGGGAGCTGTCCTTCTCCGGGAGCTGTTTTTT. Amino acids: CASSQELAGAVLLRELFF.

V and J are TRBV5-1 and TRBJ1-4; D may be TRBD1 (6 bases). This CDR3 contains 15 residues. In germline, CDR1 is SGHRS, CDR2 YFSETQ. Trimming shortened V by 0 bases and J by 8 bases, and 14 bases separated the two germline ends. The CDR3 region is CASSLDNRVGEKLFF. The CDR3, as DNA: TGCGCCAGCAGCTTGGATAACAGGGTAGGGGAAAAACTGTTTTTT.

The chain employs TRBV19 and TRBJ2-3; 10 bases are shared with TRBD1. Germline V gene lookup returns CDR1 LNHDA and CDR2 SQIVND (reference sequence). This CDR3 spans 14 amino acids. V dropped 5 bases and J dropped 4; count of bases not matched to a gene: 3. The DNA of the CDR3 is TGTGCCAGTAGTGACAGGGGGCGCGCAGATACGCAGTATTTT. Amino acids: CASSDRGRADTQYF.

This chain uses TRBV11-2 with TRBJ2-7; D is perhaps TRBD2 (6 bases). The germline CDR1 and CDR2 sequences are SGHAT and FQNNGV. V was pared by 5 bases and J by 6 bases, with 11 bases between. The CDR3 extends over 12 amino acids. The CDR3 is CASSLSGSEQYF. The CDR3 nucleotides are TGTGCCAGCAGCCTCTCCGGGAGCGAGCAGTACTTC.